This T cell receptor (beta chain) was documented in a study of beta chain features in type 1 diabetes (dated by TCRdb to the late 2010s). Looking at the study overall: No differences in mean age, gender distribution, total cell number or subset yield were found between patients and healthy donors. Whereas all 28 donors provided naive and central memory subsets, regulatory and stem cell-like memory subsets were isolated from just 8 patients and about 8 healthy donors. Across all samples, fewer than 110,000,000 sorted cells were examined, and cell number per subset correlated strongly with RNA yield. The study compared TCRB repertoires of sorted circulating CD4+ T cell subsets between recently diagnosed type 1 diabetes patients and matched healthy donors. The full study reports these points: The naive, central memory and regulatory TCRB repertoires appeared to resemble one another more closely among patients than among healthy donors. PCR may preferentially amplify shorter templates, but because patient and control samples were amplified and corrected together, any resulting skew would affect both groups equally. At VDJ recombination sites, patients with type 1 diabetes made fewer insertions and deleted more nucleotides, a pattern implying thymic rearrangement abnormalities. Because cDNA was sequenced instead of genomic DNA, highly expressing activated cells could be over-represented, though the groups showed no difference in activation or CD3 levels. A moderate but significant shortening of TCRB CDR3 length was observed in type 1 diabetes patients in all four CD4+ subsets. HLA sub-analyses involved small numbers of individuals, so any influence of HLA type on TCRB rearrangement remained unresolved.

Each donor gave one peripheral blood draw, averaging approximately 110 mL, which was collected into heparinised tubes. Naive, central memory, regulatory and stem cell-like memory CD4+ T cells were sorted on a BD FACSAria II using a panel including CD45RO, CCR7, CD25, CD127, CD95 and CD27. All sorted populations exceeded 95% purity. PBMCs were separated immediately by Lymphoprep density gradient centrifugation and were stained directly, without being cultured. To minimize batch effects, samples were stained and sorted in pairs, one healthy donor with one patient per experiment. The entire isolated RNA was reverse transcribed using the High Capacity cDNA Reverse Transcription Kit, and thus expressed TCRB transcripts were sequenced. Deep immunoSEQ sequencing was applied to naive, central memory and regulatory T cell samples, giving an average of approximately 4 million total reads per sample. After sorted cells were lysed in RLT buffer, RNA was extracted with DNase-treated RNeasy Micro or Mini kits, with the choice depending on cell number. Each cell subset was processed separately to prevent cross-contamination, with patient and healthy donor samples processed together. The immunoSEQ multiplex PCR was used to amplify TCRB sequences from cDNA, yielding 87-bp fragments that span the CDR3 region. Sequencing of the amplicons was done on the Illumina HiSeq platform. The authors' analysis ran thus. Synthetic template baselines were used to correct PCR bias computationally, reads within Hamming distance 2 were collapsed together, and singletons that could not be merged were discarded. Reads were aligned to IMGT to assign V, D and J genes, CDR3 length, and insertions or deletions at six rearrangement sites. Within each subset, clonotype counts were normalized to sorted cell number, after which true diversity and Gini coefficients were computed with the tcR R package. Repertoire sharing was quantified using the overlap coefficient calculated on TCRB nucleotide sequences. Out-of-frame TCRB sequences from naive cells were analyzed to stand in for the pre-selection repertoire. In TCRdb, the immuneACCESS table is reduced to in-frame sequences with V and J assigned. These tables do not hold every clone; where another copy was compared, an unresolved V gene accounts for under half, and the others remain unexplained. V and J calls and clone size are those listed in that table; D and trimming were worked out from the DNA. Here the sample has roughly 340,000 clones; roughly 14% occur a single time. In total, the top ten clones hold roughly 0.016% of the sample.

CDR1 and CDR2 were assigned from the germline V gene as MNHEY and SVGAGI. CDR3 length: 15 amino acids, cysteine to phenylalanine. Just CDR3 DNA is preserved here, 45 bases in frame from base 1. V lost 0 bases and J lost 8 bases, and the count of bases not matched to a germline gene is 4. The sample holds a few counts of this clone. The antigen this receptor binds is unknown. No base quality information exists; no much larger clone differs at one position. The sample comprised naive CD4+ T cells from blood. Per the publication, the cell subset or site label means: true naive CD4+ T cells. This chain joins TRBV6-5 to TRBJ2-4, with 10 middle bases fitting TRBD1. This receptor was identified in a woman aged 18-29 years with type 1 diabetes. The CDR3: CASSYSGGTGDIQYF. The sequenced DNA is TGTGCCAGCAGTTACTCCGGGGGGACAGGGGACATTCAGTACTTC.